These 4 T cell receptor beta chains share one sample of origin, sequenced in a study of blood T cell repertoires in COVID-19. This table comes from immunoSEQ multiplex PCR, and its TCRdb copy is limited to in-frame clones, with some not included. Among more than 150,000 clones listed, about 90% were seen once. Sequenced: PBMCs or T cells enriched from blood (not recorded which). The source is a woman in her thirties who had recovered from COVID-19.

The chain carries TRBV5-1 and TRBJ2-1, with 7 bases that match TRBD1. The CDR3 runs 14 residues. V shed 3 bases, J shed 4 bases, and the junction held 4 bases outside the gene matches. In germline, CDR1 is SGHRS, CDR2 YFSETQ. Here the CDR3 reads CASSYQGEYNEQFF. CDR3 bases: TGCGCCAGCAGCTACCAGGGGGAGTACAATGAGCAGTTCTTC.

V is TRBV29-1 and J is TRBJ2-7; D may be TRBD1 (6 bases). Trimming shortened V by 1 base and J by 2 bases, and 6 bases separated the two germline ends. The CDR3 is made up of 12 amino acids. Germline CDR1 is SQVTM and CDR2 is ANQGSEA. The CDR3: CSVEGQAYEQYF. CDR3 DNA sequence: TGCAGCGTTGAAGGACAGGCCTACGAGCAGTACTTC.

The rearrangement uses TRBV4-2 and TRBJ2-7; TRBD2 matches at 14 bases. Germline V gives CDR1 LGHNA, CDR2 YNFKEQ. Germline trimming cut 1 base from V and 4 bases from J; bases unmatched to any gene: 6. The CDR3 length is 17 residues. CDR3 nucleotide sequence: TGTGCCAGCAGCCAAGGGACTAGCGGGGGGCCCGAATACGAGCAGTACTTC. Residues: CASSQGTSGGPEYEQYF.

The V call is TRBV5-6, the J call TRBJ2-3; TRBD1 aligns across 9 bases. CDR1 and CDR2 from the germline V gene are SGHDT and YYEEEE. V lost 3 bases, J lost 4 bases, and 6 bases stayed unmatched. This CDR3 spans 15 amino acids. The CDR3 region has the DNA TGTGCCAGCAGCTCGCGGGACAGGGTCCCAGATACGCAGTATTTT. Its translation is CASSSRDRVPDTQYF.